The 25 T cell receptor beta chains reported below all come from one sample, sequenced in a study of blood T cell repertoires in COVID-19. Some clones are missing from TCRdb's copy, which holds only in-frame ones; the method was immunoSEQ multiplex PCR. The sample consists of roughly 180,000 clones, about 85% of them appearing once. The sequenced sample was peripheral blood. These receptors all come from a man at least 80 years old with COVID-19, enrolled during active disease.

V usage is TRBV6-5 and J usage is TRBJ2-7; D gene uncertain. Trimming pared 5 bases from V and 5 bases from J, leaving 13 bases between. The CDR3 runs to 13 residues. The germline CDR1 and CDR2 sequences are MNHEY and SVGAGI. The CDR3 DNA is TGTGCCAGCAGTCCCCCGTCCTTAGACGAGCAGTACTTC. Its protein is CASSPPSLDEQYF.

V is TRBV5-4 and J is TRBJ1-2, with D perhaps TRBD1 (5 bases). V was trimmed by 3 bases and J by 8 bases, leaving 17 bases between them. The germline V gene encodes CDR1 SGHNT and CDR2 YYREEE (reference sequence). The CDR3 covers 14 residues. CDR3 sequence: CASSSRGGGEGYTF. The CDR3 DNA is TGTGCCAGCAGCTCCCGGGGCGGGGGTGAAGGCTACACCTTC.

The chain recombines TRBV18 with TRBJ1-1; 10 bases map to TRBD1. V trimming: 6 bases; J trimming: 3 bases; junction bases outside the gene matches: 4. Germline CDR1 reads KGHSH; CDR2 reads LQKENI. The CDR3 has 14 amino acids. In nucleotides, the CDR3 is TGTGCCAGCTCCTCGACAGGGGGCCACACTGAAGCTTTCTTT. Its translation is CASSSTGGHTEAFF.

This clone is a singleton in its sample. The chain has TRBV3-1 (or the pseudogene TRBV3-2) and TRBJ1-2; 8 bases are shared with TRBD1. J gave up 7 bases and V 3 bases, and 4 bases lay outside the gene matches. Germline CDR1 and CDR2: LGHDT and YNNKEL (reference sequence). This CDR3 has 13 amino acids. CDR3 in amino acids: CASSQQGAFGYTF. The CDR3 nucleotides are TGTGCCAGCAGCCAGCAGGGGGCCTTTGGCTACACCTTC.

This chain links TRBV11-2 with TRBJ1-4; no reliable D call. Trimming shortened V by 2 bases and J by 8 bases, and 6 bases separated the two germline ends. This CDR3 has 12 residues. Per germline, CDR1 SGHAT and CDR2 FQNNGV. In nucleotides, the CDR3 is TGTGCCAGCAGCTTATATCGGGAAAAACTGTTTTTT. Translated, it gives CASSLYREKLFF. Full variable domain (missing parts from reference TRBV11-2 and TRBJ1-4): EAGVAQSPRYKIIEKRQSVAFWCNPISGHATLYWYQQILGQGPKLLIQFQNNGVVDDSQLPKDRFSAERLKGVDSTLKIQPAKLEDSAVYLCASSLYREKLFFGSGTQLSVL.

The chain couples TRBV5-1 to TRBJ1-1; D is unclear. The CDR3 is 14 amino acids. From germline, CDR1 is SGHRS and CDR2 YFSETQ. V lost 2 bases, J lost 4 bases, and 12 bases lay in between. CDR3 nucleotides: TGCGCCAGCAGCTTTTCGGCAGGTCCCACTGAAGCTTTCTTT. Amino acids: CASSFSAGPTEAFF.

J is TRBJ1-2 and V is TRBV10-3; 7 nucleotides line up with TRBD1. The CDR3 covers 13 residues. V was pared by 10 bases and J by 4 bases, with 9 bases of the junction left unmatched. Germline V gene sequence: CDR1 ENHRY, CDR2 SYGVKD. The CDR3 loop is CATMGQYLYGYTF. CDR3 coding DNA: TGTGCCACCATGGGACAGTACCTCTATGGCTACACCTTC.

This chain uses TRBV4-1 with TRBJ1-2; a possible D gene is TRBD1 (5 bases). V shed 2 bases and J shed 4 bases, with 8 bases lying between them. CDR3 length: 13 residues. Germline V gives CDR1 MGHRA, CDR2 YSYEKL. CDR3 bases: TGCGCCAGCAGCCAAACAGGTACCTATGGCTACACCTTC. Translated, it gives CASSQTGTYGYTF.

The genes are TRBV5-1 and TRBJ2-1, with 9 bases aligning to TRBD2. Germline V gene lookup returns CDR1 SGHRS and CDR2 YFSETQ. J lost 0 bases, V lost 1 base, and 5 bases had no gene match. The CDR3 is 17 residues long. The CDR3 sequence is CASSLRLAGSSYNEQFF. DNA of the CDR3: TGCGCCAGCAGCTTGCGGCTAGCGGGGAGCTCCTACAATGAGCAGTTCTTC.

The chain has TRBV25-1 and TRBJ1-1; D unresolved. Trimming left V 0 bases short and J 1 base short, with 12 bases between. Germline V gives CDR1 MGHDK, CDR2 SYGVNS. The CDR3 runs to 16 residues. Here the CDR3 DNA reads TGTGCCAGCAGTGAATACGGAGGGTCCCCGAACACTGAAGCTTTCTTT. Translation gives CASSEYGGSPNTEAFF. The full variable domain, in which reference TRBV25-1 and TRBJ1-1 provide the parts outside the CDR3, is EADIYQTPRYLVIGTGKKITLECSQTMGHDKMYWYQQDPGMELHLIHYSYGVNSTEKGDLSSESTVSRIRTEHFPLTLESARPSHTSQYLCASSEYGGSPNTEAFFGQGTRLTVV.

The J gene is TRBJ1-1, the V gene TRBV7-2; D perhaps matches TRBD1 (6 bases). Trimming shortened V by 2 bases and J by 3 bases, and 7 bases separated the two germline ends. Germline V CDR1 and CDR2: SGHTA, FQGNSA. The CDR3 contains 13 residues. Here the CDR3 DNA reads TGTGCCAGCAGCTTATACAGGGACACTGAAGCTTTCTTT. Residues: CASSLYRDTEAFF.

This clone was picked up a small number of times. The rearrangement uses TRBV6-2 or TRBV6-3 and TRBJ1-5, with TRBD1 matching 9 bases. Germline lookup yields CDR1 MNHEY and CDR2 SVGEGT. The CDR3 extends over 17 amino acids. Germline trimming cut 0 bases from V and 3 bases from J; bases unmatched to any gene: 6. This chain's CDR3 is CASSYSAGTGFNQPQHF. The CDR3, as DNA: TGTGCCAGCAGTTACTCAGCCGGGACAGGGTTCAATCAGCCCCAGCATTTT.

This clone was detected only once. V usage is TRBV11-3 and J usage is TRBJ2-1; D might be TRBD1 (7 bases). The ends were cut back, 5 bases at V and 4 bases at J, with 12 bases in the middle. The CDR3 loop spans 14 amino acids. CDR1 and CDR2 (germline): SGHNT, YENEEA. The CDR3 DNA reads as TGTGCCAGCAGCCCCAGGGGGGCGTACAATGAGCAGTTCTTC. Amino acids: CASSPRGAYNEQFF.

The gene calls are TRBV11-2 and TRBJ2-5; 9 bases line up with TRBD1. The V segment lost 5 bases and the J segment 4 bases; nucleotides outside the gene matches: 11. This CDR3 is 16 amino acids long. Per germline, CDR1 SGHAT and CDR2 FQNNGV. For the CDR3, the DNA is TGTGCCAGCAGCCTCTCCGGGACAGGGAACGGAGAGACCCAGTACTTC. Translated: CASSLSGTGNGETQYF.

The chain combines TRBV11-2 with TRBJ1-1; D might be TRBD1 (6 bases). CDR3 length: 13 amino acids. The V end was cut by 0 bases, the J end by 11 bases, with 13 bases between. Per germline, CDR1 SGHAT and CDR2 FQNNGV. CDR3: CASSLEHRVMAFF. The CDR3 DNA sequence: TGTGCCAGCAGCTTAGAGCACAGGGTAATGGCTTTCTTT.

The chain combines TRBV19 with TRBJ1-2; no clear D gene. Per the germline V gene, CDR1 is LNHDA and CDR2 is SQIVND (reference sequence). The CDR3 is made up of 14 amino acids. Trimming shortened V by 4 bases and J by 0 bases, and 9 bases separated the two germline ends. CDR3 residues: CASSRHRTNYGYTF. DNA for the CDR3: TGTGCCAGTAGTAGACACCGAACTAACTATGGCTACACCTTC.

V usage is TRBV4-2 and J usage is TRBJ2-3; 8 nucleotides agree with TRBD1. V shed 3 bases and J 3 bases; nucleotides not matched to a gene: 5. This CDR3 region has 15 residues. Germline V gene lookup returns CDR1 LGHNA and CDR2 YNFKEQ. Written as DNA, the CDR3 is TGTGCCAGCAGCCAGCCTGGGGACAGGACAGATACGCAGTATTTT. Translated: CASSQPGDRTDTQYF.

V is TRBV15 and J is TRBJ2-3; TRBD1 might be the D (5 bases). Trimming left V 1 base short and J 0 bases short, with 14 bases between. Germline loops: CDR1 LNHNV, CDR2 YYDKDF (reference sequence). This CDR3 is built from 17 residues. This CDR3 is CATSRGPWGLSTDTQYF. The CDR3 nucleotides read TGTGCCACCAGCAGAGGCCCGTGGGGCTTGAGCACAGATACGCAGTATTTT.

On this clone: This sample also contains other DNA sequences that code for the same CDR3. The CDR3 reads CASSSRGTDTQYF. As DNA, the CDR3 is TGTGCCAGCAGCTCCAGGGGCACAGATACGCAGTATTTT. V gene TRBV5-8 combines with J gene TRBJ2-3, with a possible D match to TRBD1 (5 bases). This CDR3 contains 13 residues. Germline loops: CDR1 SGHTS, CDR2 YDEGEE. V was cut by 3 bases and J by 1 base, with 6 bases left in between.

The rearrangement uses TRBV11-2 and TRBJ1-3, with D perhaps matching TRBD1 (6 bases). CDR3 length: 17 residues. V lost 4 bases and J 2 bases, leaving 18 bases between the germline ends. Germline CDR1 reads SGHAT; CDR2 reads FQNNGV. CDR3 residues: CASSYRTDGAPGNTIYF. CDR3 sequence (DNA): TGTGCCAGCAGCTATAGGACAGACGGGGCCCCTGGAAACACCATATATTTT.

The chain employs TRBV5-1 and TRBJ1-6, with D possibly TRBD1 on 5 matching bases. The CDR3 is made up of 14 amino acids. Germline CDR1 reads SGHRS; CDR2 reads YFSETQ. V gave up 4 bases and J gave up 5 bases, with 10 bases separating them. CDR3 DNA: TGCGCCAGCAGCCCCCAGGGTGATAATTCACCCCTCCACTTT. This sequence encodes CASSPQGDNSPLHF.

The sample holds one count of this clone. A much larger clone differs from this one at a single base, so this may be a read error. The chain uses TRBV7-2 and TRBJ2-7; 10 nucleotides match TRBD1. V shed 5 bases, J shed 3 bases, and the junction held 4 bases outside the gene matches. CDR3 length equals 14 residues. Germline lookup yields CDR1 SGHTA and CDR2 FQGNSA. The CDR3 spells CASSPRTGGYEQYF. CDR3 coding DNA: TGTGCCAGCAGCCCCCGGACAGGGGGCTACGAGCAGTACTTC.

The genes are TRBV19 and TRBJ1-2, with D maybe TRBD1 (6 bases). Trimming removed 7 bases from V and 8 bases from J, with 17 bases in between. The CDR3 covers 13 residues. Germline assignment: CDR1 LNHDA and CDR2 SQIVND (reference sequence). The DNA for the CDR3 is TGTGCCAGTAATCTCCAGGGGCGAGGCGGCTACACCTTC. This encodes CASNLQGRGGYTF.

This sequence joins TRBV4-1 and TRBJ1-5, with 9 bases aligning to TRBD1. The CDR3 loop spans 14 amino acids. V shed 4 bases, J shed 6 bases, and the junction held 4 bases outside the gene matches. Germline values: CDR1 MGHRA, CDR2 YSYEKL. The CDR3 nucleotides are TGCGCCAGCAGCCCAGGGACAGGGCCTCAGCCCCAGCATTTT. Protein product: CASSPGTGPQPQHF.

The chain uses TRBV15 and TRBJ2-5, with 7 bases fitting TRBD2. V was pared by 5 bases and J by 1 base, with 4 bases of the junction left unmatched. The CDR3 runs 14 residues. Per the germline V gene, CDR1 is LNHNV and CDR2 is YYDKDF (reference sequence). CDR3 DNA: TGTGCCACCAGCGGGAGGGGTAGCCAAGAGACCCAGTACTTC. Translating gives CATSGRGSQETQYF. Filled out from reference TRBV15 and TRBJ2-5, the complete variable domain reads DAMVIQNPRYQVTQFGKPVTLSCSQTLNHNVMYWYQQKSSQAPKLLFHYYDKDFNNEADTPDNFQSRRPNTSFCFLDIRSPGLGDTAMYLCATSGRGSQETQYFGPGTRLLVL.